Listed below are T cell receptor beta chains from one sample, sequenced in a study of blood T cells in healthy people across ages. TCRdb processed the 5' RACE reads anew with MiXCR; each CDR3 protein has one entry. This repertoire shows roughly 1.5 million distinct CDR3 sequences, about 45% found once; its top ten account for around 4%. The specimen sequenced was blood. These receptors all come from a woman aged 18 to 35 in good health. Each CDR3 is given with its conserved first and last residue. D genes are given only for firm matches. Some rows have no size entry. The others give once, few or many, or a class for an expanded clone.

CDR3 DNA: TGCAGTGCTAGAGATCCGCTGATGCTCATGGATTCACCCCTCCACTTT; CDR3 protein: CSARDPLMLMDSPLHF; clone size: many; D gene: -; V gene: TRBV20-1; J gene: TRBJ1-6
CDR3 DNA: TGCAGCGTTTCCCCAGACAGGACAACTAATGAAAAACTGTTTTTT; CDR3 protein: CSVSPDRTTNEKLFF; clone size: -; D gene: -; V gene: TRBV29-1; J gene: TRBJ1-4
CDR3 DNA: TGCGCCAGCAGCTTGGCCTCAGGGGGCAGTCAGCCCCAGCATTTT; CDR3 protein: CASSLASGGSQPQHF; clone size: -; D gene: TRBD1; V gene: TRBV5-1; J gene: TRBJ1-5
CDR3 DNA: TGCGCCAGCAGCCCTCTTGCGGAGTCCGGGGAGCTGTTTTTT; CDR3 protein: CASSPLAESGELFF; clone size: -; D gene: -; V gene: TRBV5-1; J gene: TRBJ2-2
CDR3 DNA: TGTGCCAGCAGTGAGTTCCTAGCGGGGACGTACAATGAGCAGTACTTC; CDR3 protein: CASSEFLAGTYNEQYF; clone size: -; D gene: TRBD2; V gene: TRBV6-1; J gene: TRBJ2-7
CDR3 DNA: TGCGCCAGCAGCAAACGAACGGGGCTTTCGAACGAGCAGTACTTC; CDR3 protein: CASSKRTGLSNEQYF; clone size: many; D gene: -; V gene: TRBV5-1; J gene: TRBJ2-7
CDR3 DNA: TGTGCCAGCAGTTTATGGGTAGATACGCAGTATTTT; CDR3 protein: CASSLWVDTQYF; clone size: few; D gene: -; V gene: TRBV12-3/TRBV12-4; J gene: TRBJ2-3
CDR3 DNA: TGCAGTGCTATACTAGCGGGACGAGACAATGAGCAGTTCTTC; CDR3 protein: CSAILAGRDNEQFF; clone size: -; D gene: TRBD2; V gene: TRBV20-1; J gene: TRBJ2-1
CDR3 DNA: TGCAGTGCCAGGACTAGCAGCGATGAGCAGTTCTTC; CDR3 protein: CSARTSSDEQFF; clone size: -; D gene: TRBD2; V gene: TRBV20-1; J gene: TRBJ2-1
CDR3 DNA: TGCAGTGCTAGAGATCTAAGGGGAGCGCTCTCCTACGAGCAGTACTTC; CDR3 protein: CSARDLRGALSYEQYF; clone size: once; D gene: -; V gene: TRBV20-1; J gene: TRBJ2-7
CDR3 DNA: TGCGCCAGCTCCAGGGAAGACGCCGGGGAGCTGTTTTTT; CDR3 protein: CASSREDAGELFF; clone size: -; D gene: -; V gene: TRBV10-1; J gene: TRBJ2-2
CDR3 DNA: TGTGCCAGCAGCTCCCGCACCGGGACTATGATGCTCTACAATGAGCAGTTCTTC; CDR3 protein: CASSSRTGTMMLYNEQFF; clone size: few; D gene: TRBD2; V gene: TRBV7-2; J gene: TRBJ2-1
CDR3 DNA: TGTGCCAGCGGGCGGGCCTACAATGAGCAGTTCTTC; CDR3 protein: CASGRAYNEQFF; clone size: -; D gene: -; V gene: TRBV9; J gene: TRBJ2-1
CDR3 DNA: TGTGCCACCGTTCGCGATGTTGGGTTCACTGAAGCTTTCTTT; CDR3 protein: CATVRDVGFTEAFF; clone size: -; D gene: -; V gene: TRBV6-6; J gene: TRBJ1-1
CDR3 DNA: TGCAGTGCTCTTATGGTGGGGGGCACAGATACGCAGTATTTT; CDR3 protein: CSALMVGGTDTQYF; clone size: -; D gene: -; V gene: TRBV20-1; J gene: TRBJ2-3
CDR3 DNA: TGTGCCATCAGTGGACGGAACTCTGGAAACACCATATATTTT; CDR3 protein: CAISGRNSGNTIYF; clone size: -; D gene: -; V gene: TRBV10-3; J gene: TRBJ1-3
CDR3 DNA: TGCAGCGTTGGGACGGAGTATGAAAAACTGTTTTTT; CDR3 protein: CSVGTEYEKLFF; clone size: few; D gene: -; V gene: TRBV29-1; J gene: TRBJ1-4
CDR3 DNA: TGTGCCAGCAGTTTAGGGGCGATACAATTATTTGAGCAGTTCTTC; CDR3 protein: CASSLGAIQLFEQFF; clone size: many; D gene: -; V gene: TRBV12-3/TRBV12-4; J gene: TRBJ2-1
CDR3 DNA: TGTGCCAGCAGCGACCTGACAGGCCAAGAGACCCAGTACTTC; CDR3 protein: CASSDLTGQETQYF; clone size: -; D gene: -; V gene: TRBV2; J gene: TRBJ2-5
CDR3 DNA: TGTGCCAGCAGTGAATCCGGGACAGCGGGGAGGCCAGATACGCAGTATTTT; CDR3 protein: CASSESGTAGRPDTQYF; clone size: -; D gene: -; V gene: TRBV25-1; J gene: TRBJ2-3
CDR3 DNA: TGTGCCAGCAGTAGCCTCAGGGACTTACGAGCTCAGCCCCAGCATTTT; CDR3 protein: CASSSLRDLRAQPQHF; clone size: -; D gene: -; V gene: TRBV6-2/TRBV6-3; J gene: TRBJ1-5
CDR3 DNA: TGTGCCAGCAGCCAGCAGGGGCCCGGTCAGCCCCAGCATTTT; CDR3 protein: CASSQQGPGQPQHF; clone size: -; D gene: -; V gene: TRBV5-5; J gene: TRBJ1-5
CDR3 DNA: TGTGCCAGCAGCTTAGTGGACAACGAGCAGTACTTC; CDR3 protein: CASSLVDNEQYF; clone size: few; D gene: -; V gene: TRBV7-2; J gene: TRBJ2-7
CDR3 DNA: TGTGCCAGCAGCCTCCTAGGGCGAGTCGGGGCAGATACGCAGTATTTT; CDR3 protein: CASSLLGRVGADTQYF; clone size: -; D gene: -; V gene: TRBV12-3/TRBV12-4; J gene: TRBJ2-3
CDR3 DNA: TGTGCCAGCAGCTTAGACGGGACTAGCAAGTTCTTC; CDR3 protein: CASSLDGTSKFF; clone size: many; D gene: TRBD2; V gene: TRBV7-2; J gene: TRBJ2-1
CDR3 DNA: TGCAGTGCTAGTTTCCGGGCCCAAGTGAACGAGCAGTACTTC; CDR3 protein: CSASFRAQVNEQYF; clone size: -; D gene: -; V gene: TRBV20-1; J gene: TRBJ2-7
CDR3 DNA: TGCGCCAGCAGCCACCAGCGGGGCAGGCTACAAGAGACCCAGTACTTC; CDR3 protein: CASSHQRGRLQETQYF; clone size: few; D gene: TRBD2; V gene: TRBV4-1; J gene: TRBJ2-5
CDR3 DNA: TGCAGTGCGATAGGGACTAGTCGGGGTTCGCAGTATTTT; CDR3 protein: CSAIGTSRGSQYF; clone size: -; D gene: TRBD2; V gene: TRBV20-1; J gene: TRBJ2-3
CDR3 DNA: TGTGCCAGCAGTTACTCCGCCACAAATGAGCAGTTCTTC; CDR3 protein: CASSYSATNEQFF; clone size: few; D gene: -; V gene: TRBV27; J gene: TRBJ2-1
CDR3 DNA: TGTGCCAGCAGTTTAGGGGGCGGGTTTACTGAAGCTTTCTTT; CDR3 protein: CASSLGGGFTEAFF; clone size: -; D gene: -; V gene: TRBV12-3/TRBV12-4; J gene: TRBJ1-1
CDR3 DNA: TGTGCCAGCAGTAGCTCTGGGGCCAACGTCCTGACTTTC; CDR3 protein: CASSSSGANVLTF; clone size: many; D gene: -; V gene: TRBV4-2; J gene: TRBJ2-6
CDR3 DNA: TGTGCCAGCAGCGTAGGTACAGGTGACACTAGCACAGATACGCAGTATTTT; CDR3 protein: CASSVGTGDTSTDTQYF; clone size: -; D gene: -; V gene: TRBV9; J gene: TRBJ2-3
CDR3 DNA: TGTGTCAGCAGGACTAGTCACCCTCAGCCCCAGCATTTT; CDR3 protein: CVSRTSHPQPQHF; clone size: once; D gene: -; V gene: TRBV28; J gene: TRBJ1-5
CDR3 DNA: TGCAGTGCTAGAGATCGGGAGGGCCCCGGCTACGAGCAGTACTTC; CDR3 protein: CSARDREGPGYEQYF; clone size: -; D gene: TRBD2; V gene: TRBV20-1; J gene: TRBJ2-7
CDR3 DNA: TGTGCCAGCAGTGAAGGTGGGAGGGCCTACAATGAGCAGTTCTTC; CDR3 protein: CASSEGGRAYNEQFF; clone size: many; D gene: TRBD2; V gene: TRBV6-1; J gene: TRBJ2-1
CDR3 DNA: TGCAGTGCTTTACCCCTTTCTCTCTCCTACAATGAGCAGTTCTTC; CDR3 protein: CSALPLSLSYNEQFF; clone size: -; D gene: -; V gene: TRBV20-1; J gene: TRBJ2-1
CDR3 DNA: TGTGCCAGCAGTGAAGACAGCCATAGCAATCAGCCCCAGCATTTT; CDR3 protein: CASSEDSHSNQPQHF; clone size: -; D gene: -; V gene: TRBV2; J gene: TRBJ1-5
CDR3 DNA: TGCAGTGCCCGCCCCGGACAGGGCAATCAGCCCCAGCATTTT; CDR3 protein: CSARPGQGNQPQHF; clone size: few; D gene: TRBD1; V gene: TRBV20-1; J gene: TRBJ1-5
CDR3 DNA: TGTGCCAGCAGTTACGCACAGGGCGCAGGAGAGACCCAGTACTTC; CDR3 protein: CASSYAQGAGETQYF; clone size: -; D gene: -; V gene: TRBV6-6; J gene: TRBJ2-5
CDR3 DNA: TGCGCCAGCAGCTCTGTTATGGGACAGGGTATCTCCGGGGAGCTGTTTTTT; CDR3 protein: CASSSVMGQGISGELFF; clone size: -; D gene: TRBD1; V gene: TRBV5-1; J gene: TRBJ2-2
CDR3 DNA: TGCAGTGCCCTGCAGCGAGCTAATGAAAAACTGTTTTTT; CDR3 protein: CSALQRANEKLFF; clone size: -; D gene: -; V gene: TRBV20-1; J gene: TRBJ1-4
CDR3 DNA: TGCGCCAGCAGCCTCCGATCAAGAGAACTGTTTTTT; CDR3 protein: CASSLRSRELFF; clone size: -; D gene: -; V gene: TRBV4-1; J gene: TRBJ1-4
CDR3 DNA: TGCAGCGAAAAGAGGGGTAGCGGGTTCTCCTACAATGAGCAGTTCTTC; CDR3 protein: CSEKRGSGFSYNEQFF; clone size: few; D gene: TRBD2; V gene: TRBV20-1; J gene: TRBJ2-1
CDR3 DNA: TGCAGTGCTAAAGGGACTAGCGGGATATACACAGATACGCAGTATTTT; CDR3 protein: CSAKGTSGIYTDTQYF; clone size: -; D gene: TRBD2; V gene: TRBV20-1; J gene: TRBJ2-3
CDR3 DNA: TGTGCCACCAGGGCTGGGTCCGACAATGAGCAGTTCTTC; CDR3 protein: CATRAGSDNEQFF; clone size: few; D gene: -; V gene: TRBV24-1; J gene: TRBJ2-1
CDR3 DNA: TGCAGTGTCTGGTCGGGGTTCGACGAGCAGTACTTC; CDR3 protein: CSVWSGFDEQYF; clone size: -; D gene: -; V gene: TRBV20-1; J gene: TRBJ2-7
CDR3 DNA: TGCGCCAGCAATACTGGCATGAACACTGAAGCTTTCTTT; CDR3 protein: CASNTGMNTEAFF; clone size: -; D gene: -; V gene: TRBV4-1; J gene: TRBJ1-1
CDR3 DNA: TGCAGTGCTAGAGATCCCCTAATGGCAGGGTCTCCGTCGGAGACCCAGTACTTC; CDR3 protein: CSARDPLMAGSPSETQYF; clone size: few; D gene: -; V gene: TRBV20-1; J gene: TRBJ2-5
CDR3 DNA: TGTGCCAGCAGTTACGAGCCGGGGCACGTCCTTAACTATGGCTACACCTTC; CDR3 protein: CASSYEPGHVLNYGYTF; clone size: -; D gene: -; V gene: TRBV6-6; J gene: TRBJ1-2
CDR3 DNA: TGTGCCAGCAGCGTTACTGGGTTCTATGGCTACACCTTC; CDR3 protein: CASSVTGFYGYTF; clone size: few; D gene: -; V gene: TRBV7-2; J gene: TRBJ1-2
CDR3 DNA: TGTGCCAGCAGCTTATATGTGGAGACCCAGTACTTC; CDR3 protein: CASSLYVETQYF; clone size: few; D gene: -; V gene: TRBV7-2; J gene: TRBJ2-5
CDR3 DNA: TGTGCCAGCAGTTCCGGGACAGGGAGAGAGACCCAGTACTTC; CDR3 protein: CASSSGTGRETQYF; clone size: -; D gene: TRBD1; V gene: TRBV6-2/TRBV6-3; J gene: TRBJ2-5
CDR3 DNA: TGCGCCAGCAGCCAAGGGGGGTTTGAGGGCGACGAGCAGTACTTC; CDR3 protein: CASSQGGFEGDEQYF; clone size: few; D gene: -; V gene: TRBV4-1; J gene: TRBJ2-7
CDR3 DNA: TGTGCCAGCAGCCTCGGGAGTCACTCTGGAAACACCATATATTTT; CDR3 protein: CASSLGSHSGNTIYF; clone size: -; D gene: -; V gene: TRBV28; J gene: TRBJ1-3
CDR3 DNA: TGTGCCAGCAGCTTGGATCTAGTTGGCGGGGGCTACAATGAGCAGTTCTTC; CDR3 protein: CASSLDLVGGGYNEQFF; clone size: -; D gene: TRBD2; V gene: TRBV11-2; J gene: TRBJ2-1
CDR3 DNA: TGTGCCAGCCAACGGGGGTCGGACACCATTCAGTACTTC; CDR3 protein: CASQRGSDTIQYF; clone size: -; D gene: -; V gene: TRBV9; J gene: TRBJ2-4
CDR3 DNA: TGCAATGCTAGAGGATATTACGAACAGGGCGGCTATGGCTACACCTTC; CDR3 protein: CNARGYYEQGGYGYTF; clone size: -; D gene: -; V gene: TRBV20-1; J gene: TRBJ1-2
CDR3 DNA: TGCAGTGCCCCAGTGGTACAGCTAACCTACGAGCAGTACTTC; CDR3 protein: CSAPVVQLTYEQYF; clone size: -; D gene: -; V gene: TRBV20-1; J gene: TRBJ2-7
CDR3 DNA: TGTGCCAGCTCACCCCTGGCTACAACTAATGAAAAACTGTTTTTT; CDR3 protein: CASSPLATTNEKLFF; clone size: few; D gene: -; V gene: TRBV18; J gene: TRBJ1-4